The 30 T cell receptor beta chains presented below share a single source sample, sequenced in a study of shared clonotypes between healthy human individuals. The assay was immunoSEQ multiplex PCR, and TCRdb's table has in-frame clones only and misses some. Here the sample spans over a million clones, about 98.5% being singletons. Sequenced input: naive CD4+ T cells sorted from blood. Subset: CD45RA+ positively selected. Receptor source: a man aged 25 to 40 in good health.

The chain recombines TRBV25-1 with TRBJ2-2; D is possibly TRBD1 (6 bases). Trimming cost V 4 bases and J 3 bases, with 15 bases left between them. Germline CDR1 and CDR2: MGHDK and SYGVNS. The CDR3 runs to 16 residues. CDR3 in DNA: TGTGCCAGCAGTGCCCCGGACAGCAGGTACACCGGGGAGCTGTTTTTT. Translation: CASSAPDSRYTGELFF.

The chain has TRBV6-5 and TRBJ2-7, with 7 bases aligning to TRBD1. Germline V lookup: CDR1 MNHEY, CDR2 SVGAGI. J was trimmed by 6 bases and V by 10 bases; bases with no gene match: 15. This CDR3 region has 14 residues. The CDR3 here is CATSGQDPPPEQYF. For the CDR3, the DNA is TGTGCCACCTCAGGACAGGACCCCCCTCCCGAGCAGTACTTC.

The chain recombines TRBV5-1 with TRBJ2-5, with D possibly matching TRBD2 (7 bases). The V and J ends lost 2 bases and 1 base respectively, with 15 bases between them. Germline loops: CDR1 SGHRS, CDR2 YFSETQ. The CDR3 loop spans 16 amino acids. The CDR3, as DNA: TGCGCCAGCAGCTTTGTCGGGGGGCCACTCCAAGAGACCCAGTACTTC. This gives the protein CASSFVGGPLQETQYF.

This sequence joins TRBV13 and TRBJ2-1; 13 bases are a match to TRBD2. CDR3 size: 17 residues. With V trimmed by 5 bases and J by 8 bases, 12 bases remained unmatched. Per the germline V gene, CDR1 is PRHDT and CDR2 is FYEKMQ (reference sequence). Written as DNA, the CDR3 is TGTGCCAGCAGCCGGAATATACTAGCGGGAGGGGAGGATGAGCAGTTCTTC. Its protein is CASSRNILAGGEDEQFF.

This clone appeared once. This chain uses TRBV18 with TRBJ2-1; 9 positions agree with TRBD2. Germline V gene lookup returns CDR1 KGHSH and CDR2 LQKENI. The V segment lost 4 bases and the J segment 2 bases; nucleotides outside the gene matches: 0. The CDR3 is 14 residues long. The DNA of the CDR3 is TGTGCCAGCTCACTAGCGGGAGCCTACAATGAGCAGTTCTTC. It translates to CASSLAGAYNEQFF.

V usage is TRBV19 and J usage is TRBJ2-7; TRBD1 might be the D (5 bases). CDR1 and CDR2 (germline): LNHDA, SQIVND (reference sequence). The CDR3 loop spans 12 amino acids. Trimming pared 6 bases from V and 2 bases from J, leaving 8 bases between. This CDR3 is CASRDSTYEQYF. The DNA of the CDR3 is TGTGCCAGTAGAGACAGTACCTACGAGCAGTACTTC.

The CDR3 region is CFCEGRYGYTF. DNA of the CDR3: TGTTTCTGTGAGGGCCGTTATGGCTACACCTTC. The rearrangement links TRBV28 to TRBJ1-2; D uncertain. The CDR3 sequence is 11 residues long. Germline CDR1 is MDHEN and CDR2 is SYDVKM.

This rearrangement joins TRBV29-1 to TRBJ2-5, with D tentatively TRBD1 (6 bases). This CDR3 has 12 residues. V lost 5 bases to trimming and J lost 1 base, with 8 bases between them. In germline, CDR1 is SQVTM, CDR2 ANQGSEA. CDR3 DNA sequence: TGCAGCGTTACAGGGTCCCAAGAGACCCAGTACTTC. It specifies CSVTGSQETQYF.

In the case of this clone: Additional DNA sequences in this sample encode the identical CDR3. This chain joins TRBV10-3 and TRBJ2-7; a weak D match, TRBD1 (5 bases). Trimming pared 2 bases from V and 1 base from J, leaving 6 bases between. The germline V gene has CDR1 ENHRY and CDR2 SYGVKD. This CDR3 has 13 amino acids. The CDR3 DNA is TGTGCCATCAGTGAGGACAGATCCTACGAGCAGTACTTC. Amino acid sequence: CAISEDRSYEQYF.

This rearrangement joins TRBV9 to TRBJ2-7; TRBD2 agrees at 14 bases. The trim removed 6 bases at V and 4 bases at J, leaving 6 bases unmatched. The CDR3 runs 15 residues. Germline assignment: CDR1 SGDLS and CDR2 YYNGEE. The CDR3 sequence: CASTTGLAGDYEQYF. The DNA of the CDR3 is TGTGCCAGCACCACGGGACTAGCGGGAGATTACGAGCAGTACTTC.

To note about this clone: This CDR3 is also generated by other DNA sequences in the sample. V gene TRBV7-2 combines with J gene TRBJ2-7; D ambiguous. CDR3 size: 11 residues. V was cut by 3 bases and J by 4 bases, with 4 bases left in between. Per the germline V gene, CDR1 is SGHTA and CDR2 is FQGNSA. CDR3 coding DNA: TGTGCCAGCAGCTTGGAGTACGAGCAGTACTTC. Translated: CASSLEYEQYF.

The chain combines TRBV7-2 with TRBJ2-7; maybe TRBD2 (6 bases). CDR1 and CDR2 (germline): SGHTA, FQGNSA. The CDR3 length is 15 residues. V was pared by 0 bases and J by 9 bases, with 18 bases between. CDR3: CASSLAGVAEVGQYF. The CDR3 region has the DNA TGTGCCAGCAGCTTAGCGGGGGTAGCGGAGGTGGGGCAGTACTTC.

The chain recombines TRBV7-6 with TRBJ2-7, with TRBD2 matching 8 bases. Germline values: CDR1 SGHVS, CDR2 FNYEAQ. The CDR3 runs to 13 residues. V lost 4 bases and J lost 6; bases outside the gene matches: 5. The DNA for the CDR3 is TGTGCCAGCAGCTGGGGACTAGTGGCCGAGCAGTACTTC. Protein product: CASSWGLVAEQYF.

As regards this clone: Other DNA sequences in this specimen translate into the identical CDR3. CDR3 in DNA: TGTGCCAGCAGTGGACTGGCGGGAGCATCCTACGAGCAGTACTTC. Translated, it gives CASSGLAGASYEQYF. V gene TRBV2 combines with J gene TRBJ2-7; TRBD2 agrees at 7 bases. CDR1 is SNHLY, CDR2 FYNNEI, per germline. The CDR3 consists of 15 residues. V dropped 4 bases and J dropped 1; count of bases not matched to a gene: 7.

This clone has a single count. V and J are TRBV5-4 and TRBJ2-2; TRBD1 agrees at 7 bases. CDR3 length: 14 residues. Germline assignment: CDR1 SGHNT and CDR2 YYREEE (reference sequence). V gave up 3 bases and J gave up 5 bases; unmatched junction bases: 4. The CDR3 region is CASSSLQGTGELFF. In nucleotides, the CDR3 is TGTGCCAGCAGCTCGCTACAGGGGACCGGGGAGCTGTTTTTT.

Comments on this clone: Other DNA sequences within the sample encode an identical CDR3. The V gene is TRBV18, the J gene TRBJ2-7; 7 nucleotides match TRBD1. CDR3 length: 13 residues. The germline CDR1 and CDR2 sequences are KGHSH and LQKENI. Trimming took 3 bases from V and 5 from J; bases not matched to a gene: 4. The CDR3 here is CASSPLGTDEQYF. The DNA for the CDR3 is TGTGCCAGCTCACCCCTTGGGACAGACGAGCAGTACTTC.

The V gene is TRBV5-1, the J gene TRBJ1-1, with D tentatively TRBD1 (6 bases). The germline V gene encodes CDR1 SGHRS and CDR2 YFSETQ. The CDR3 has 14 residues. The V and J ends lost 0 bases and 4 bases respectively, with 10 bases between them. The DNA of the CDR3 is TGCGCCAGCAGCTTGGAGGGGGTCGGCACTGAAGCTTTCTTT. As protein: CASSLEGVGTEAFF.

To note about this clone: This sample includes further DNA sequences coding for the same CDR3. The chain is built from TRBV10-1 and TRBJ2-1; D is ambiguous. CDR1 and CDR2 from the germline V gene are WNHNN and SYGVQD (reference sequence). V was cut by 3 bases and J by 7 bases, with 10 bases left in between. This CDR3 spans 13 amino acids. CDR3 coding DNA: TGCGCCAGCAGTGAATCGGGTGGGAATGAGCAGTTCTTC. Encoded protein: CASSESGGNEQFF.

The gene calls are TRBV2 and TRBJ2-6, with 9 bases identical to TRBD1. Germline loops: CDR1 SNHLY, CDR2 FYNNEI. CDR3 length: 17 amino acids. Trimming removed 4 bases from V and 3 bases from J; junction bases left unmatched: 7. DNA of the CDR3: TGTGCCAGCAGTGGAGAACAGGGGGCCATTGGGGCCAACGTCCTGACTTTC. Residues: CASSGEQGAIGANVLTF.

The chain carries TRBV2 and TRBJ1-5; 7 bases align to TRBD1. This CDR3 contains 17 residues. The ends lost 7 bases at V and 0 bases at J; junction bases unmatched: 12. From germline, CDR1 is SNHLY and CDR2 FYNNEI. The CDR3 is CASTKETGPYSNQPQHF. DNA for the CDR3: TGTGCCAGCACTAAAGAGACAGGGCCATATAGCAATCAGCCCCAGCATTTT.

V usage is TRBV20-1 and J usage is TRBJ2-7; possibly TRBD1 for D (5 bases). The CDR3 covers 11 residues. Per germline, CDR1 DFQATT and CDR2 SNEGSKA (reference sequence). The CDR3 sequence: CSAIQAYEQYF. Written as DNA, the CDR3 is TGCAGCGCAATACAGGCCTACGAGCAGTACTTC.

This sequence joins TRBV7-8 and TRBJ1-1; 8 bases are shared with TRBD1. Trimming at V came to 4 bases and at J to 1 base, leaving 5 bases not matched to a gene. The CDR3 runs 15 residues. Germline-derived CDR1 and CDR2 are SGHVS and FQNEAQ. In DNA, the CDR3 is TGTGCCAGCAGCTACGGACAGGGCGCGAACACTGAAGCTTTCTTT. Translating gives CASSYGQGANTEAFF. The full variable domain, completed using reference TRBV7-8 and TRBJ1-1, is GAGVSQSPRYKVAKRGQDVALRCDPISGHVSLFWYQQALGQGPEFLTYFQNEAQLDKSGLPSDRFFAERPEGSVSTLKIQRTQQEDSAVYLCASSYGQGANTEAFFGQGTRLTVV.

The CDR3 DNA follows: TGTGCCAGCAGGGGGCTTTTCACAGATACGCAGTATTTT. Its translation is CASRGLFTDTQYF. The J gene is TRBJ2-3, the V gene TRBV6-1, with D possibly being TRBD1 (5 bases). Trimming removed 6 bases from V and 2 bases from J, with 9 bases in between. Germline V gene lookup returns CDR1 MNHNS and CDR2 SASEGT. This CDR3 region has 13 residues.

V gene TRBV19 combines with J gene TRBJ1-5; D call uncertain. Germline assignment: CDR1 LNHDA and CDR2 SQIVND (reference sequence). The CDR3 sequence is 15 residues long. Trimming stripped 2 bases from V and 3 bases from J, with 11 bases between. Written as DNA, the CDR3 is TGTGCCAGTAGTATAACTGGGCGATACAATCAGCCCCAGCATTTT. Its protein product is CASSITGRYNQPQHF.

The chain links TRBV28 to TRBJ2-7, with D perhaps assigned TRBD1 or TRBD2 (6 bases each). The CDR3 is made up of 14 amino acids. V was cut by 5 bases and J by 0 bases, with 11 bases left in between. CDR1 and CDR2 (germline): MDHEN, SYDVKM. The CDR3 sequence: CASSQGGGSYEQYF. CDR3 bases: TGTGCCAGCAGTCAAGGAGGGGGCTCCTACGAGCAGTACTTC.

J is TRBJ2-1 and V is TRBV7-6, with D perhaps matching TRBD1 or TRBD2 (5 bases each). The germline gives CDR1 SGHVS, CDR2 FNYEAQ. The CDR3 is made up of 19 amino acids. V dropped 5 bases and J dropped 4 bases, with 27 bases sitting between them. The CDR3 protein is CASSPSGTRPSVLYNEQFF. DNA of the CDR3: TGTGCCAGCAGCCCCTCCGGGACGAGACCGTCGGTTCTATACAATGAGCAGTTCTTC.

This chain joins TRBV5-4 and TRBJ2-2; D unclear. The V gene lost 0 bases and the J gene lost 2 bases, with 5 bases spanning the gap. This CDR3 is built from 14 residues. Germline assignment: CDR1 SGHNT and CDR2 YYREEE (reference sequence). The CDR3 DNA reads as TGTGCCAGCAGCTTGGGGGTCAACACCGGGGAGCTGTTTTTT. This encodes CASSLGVNTGELFF.

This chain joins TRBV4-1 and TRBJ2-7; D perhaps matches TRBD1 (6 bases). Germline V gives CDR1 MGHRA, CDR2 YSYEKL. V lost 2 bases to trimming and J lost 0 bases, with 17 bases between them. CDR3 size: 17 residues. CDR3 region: CASSQRKWGLNSYEQYF. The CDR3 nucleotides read TGCGCCAGCAGCCAAAGGAAATGGGGGCTGAACTCCTACGAGCAGTACTTC.

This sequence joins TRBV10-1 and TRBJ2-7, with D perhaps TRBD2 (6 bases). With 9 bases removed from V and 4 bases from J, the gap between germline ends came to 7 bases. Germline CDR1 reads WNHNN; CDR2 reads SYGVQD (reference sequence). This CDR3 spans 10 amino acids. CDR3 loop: CASRGYEQYF. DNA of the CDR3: TGCGCCAGTCGGGGGTACGAGCAGTACTTC.

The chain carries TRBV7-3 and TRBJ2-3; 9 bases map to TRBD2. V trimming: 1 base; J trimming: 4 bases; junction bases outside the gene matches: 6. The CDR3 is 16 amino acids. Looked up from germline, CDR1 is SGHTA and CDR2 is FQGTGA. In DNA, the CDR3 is TGTGCCAGCAGCTTAAACGTAGCGGGAGATGCAGATACGCAGTATTTT. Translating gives CASSLNVAGDADTQYF.